One and the same sample provided the 23 T cell receptor beta chains below, sequenced in a study of OX40 agonist ivuxolimab in advanced cancers. The method was immunoSEQ multiplex PCR; TCRdb's version includes in-frame clones alone and lacks a portion of them. The sample consists of tens of thousands of clones, 75% to 90% of them appearing once. The sample in question was CD4+ or CD8+ T cells sorted from blood, obtained in a trial of the OX40 agonist ivuxolimab. The receptors were gathered from an adult with an advanced solid tumor such as melanoma, head and neck, liver or kidney cancer.

The rearrangement joins TRBV7-2 to TRBJ1-2, with 11 bases fitting TRBD1. V trimming: 3 bases; J trimming: 7 bases; junction bases outside the gene matches: 4. There are 14 residues in the CDR3. Germline-derived CDR1 and CDR2 are SGHTA and FQGNSA. The CDR3 here is CASSLGQGVSGYTF. CDR3 DNA: TGTGCCAGCAGCTTGGGACAGGGGGTCTCTGGCTACACCTTC. The full variable domain, with the rest looked up from reference TRBV7-2 and TRBJ1-2, is GAGVSQSPSNKVTEKGKDVELRCDPISGHTALYWYRQSLGQGLEFLIYFQGNSAPDKSGLPSDRFSAERTGGSVSTLTIQRTQQEDSAVYLCASSLGQGVSGYTFGSGTRLTVV.

The CDR3 here is CASSWDSNQPQHF. The CDR3 DNA is TGTGCCAGCAGCTGGGACAGCAATCAGCCCCAGCATTTT. The chain joins TRBV7-8 to TRBJ1-5; TRBD1 might be the D (5 bases). The CDR3 loop spans 13 amino acids. The germline CDR1 and CDR2 sequences are SGHVS and FQNEAQ. Trimming took 4 bases from V and 1 from J, leaving 5 bases between them.

This sequence joins TRBV11-2 and TRBJ1-4, with D hard to call. CDR1 and CDR2 (germline): SGHAT, FQNNGV. V was pared by 2 bases and J by 0 bases, with 13 bases between. This CDR3 spans 17 amino acids. CDR3 residues: CASSLRNALATNEKLFF. The CDR3 DNA reads TGTGCCAGCAGCTTAAGGAATGCCCTTGCAACTAATGAAAAACTGTTTTTT. The full variable domain, in which reference TRBV11-2 and TRBJ1-4 provide the parts outside the CDR3, is EAGVAQSPRYKIIEKRQSVAFWCNPISGHATLYWYQQILGQGPKLLIQFQNNGVVDDSQLPKDRFSAERLKGVDSTLKIQPAKLEDSAVYLCASSLRNALATNEKLFFGSGTQLSVL.

This chain links TRBV6-1 with TRBJ2-7; 11 bases line up with TRBD1. The germline V gene has CDR1 MNHNS and CDR2 SASEGT. The ends lost 10 bases at V and 2 bases at J; junction bases unmatched: 4. CDR3 length: 13 amino acids. The CDR3 nucleotides read TGTGCCACCGAGGACAGGGGGCCCTACGAGCAGTACGTC. Protein sequence: CATEDRGPYEQYV.

The chain carries TRBV28 and TRBJ1-3; D unresolved. The germline CDR1 and CDR2 sequences are MDHEN and SYDVKM. CDR3 size: 14 residues. Trimming took 4 bases from V and 4 from J, leaving 11 bases between them. The CDR3 DNA sequence: TGTGCCAGCAGTTCACTGGGATTCGGAAACACCATATATTTT. Translation gives CASSSLGFGNTIYF.

The rearrangement joins TRBV7-9 to TRBJ2-5, with D uncertain. V gave up 1 base and J gave up 5 bases, with 14 bases separating them. The V gene's germline CDR1 is SEHNR and CDR2 FQNEAQ (reference sequence). The CDR3 is made up of 15 amino acids. The CDR3 bases are TGTGCCAGCAGCTTAGGTAGTTCTAACGGGGAGACCCAGTACTTC. Translating gives CASSLGSSNGETQYF.

CDR3 DNA sequence: TGTGCCAGCAGCTTTAGGTCGAACACTGAAGCTTTCTTT. Translation gives CASSFRSNTEAFF. The rearrangement links TRBV5-6 to TRBJ1-1; D not certain. This CDR3 comprises 13 residues. V was shortened by 2 bases and J by 1 base, with 6 bases between the two germline ends. CDR1 SGHDT and CDR2 YYEEEE come from the germline V gene.

The rearrangement joins TRBV7-2 to TRBJ2-3, with 7 bases matching TRBD2. The CDR3 extends over 15 amino acids. CDR1 SGHTA and CDR2 FQGNSA come from the germline V gene. V dropped 0 bases and J dropped 6; count of bases not matched to a gene: 6. The CDR3 nucleotides read TGTGCCAGCAGCTTAGCGATGGGGGGGAGGGATACGCAGTATTTT. Protein product: CASSLAMGGRDTQYF.

A few counts support this clone. The chain combines TRBV6-1 with TRBJ1-2; D unclear. Per the germline V gene, CDR1 is MNHNS and CDR2 is SASEGT. With 6 bases removed from V and 2 bases from J, the gap between germline ends came to 13 bases. The CDR3 spans 14 residues. CDR3 bases: TGTGCCAGCAGAGCCCCAGTTGGAAACTATGGCTACACCTTC. It codes for CASRAPVGNYGYTF.

Here the CDR3 reads CASSLNQYEQYF. Written as DNA, the CDR3 is TGTGCCAGCAGTCTGAACCAATACGAGCAGTACTTC. The rearrangement links TRBV2 to TRBJ2-7, with D hard to call. V was clipped by 5 bases and J by 4 bases, with 9 bases between them. Germline assignment: CDR1 SNHLY and CDR2 FYNNEI. The CDR3 consists of 12 residues.

The V and J genes are TRBV5-1 and TRBJ1-1; D is possibly TRBD1 (5 bases). With 3 bases removed from V and 1 base from J, the gap between germline ends came to 13 bases. In germline, CDR1 is SGHRS, CDR2 YFSETQ. The CDR3 consists of 15 residues. CDR3 coding DNA: TGCGCCAGCAGCTGGGGCCAGACGGCGAACACTGAAGCTTTCTTT. Encoded protein: CASSWGQTANTEAFF. Full variable domain (rest looked up from reference TRBV5-1 and TRBJ1-1): KAGVTQTPRYLIKTRGQQVTLSCSPISGHRSVSWYQQTPGQGLQFLFEYFSETQRNKGNFPGRFSGRQFSNSRSEMNVSTLELGDSALYLCASSWGQTANTEAFFGQGTRLTVV.

The chain couples TRBV7-2 to TRBJ1-1; 8 nucleotides agree with TRBD1. The CDR3 has 12 residues. The germline gives CDR1 SGHTA, CDR2 FQGNSA. Losses at the gene ends were 1 base for V and 14 bases for J; bases not matched to a gene: 6. In nucleotides, the CDR3 is TGTGCCAGCAGCTTAGATGGACAGGGTTTGTTCTTT. The encoded protein is CASSLDGQGLFF.

The table lists this clone with a count of one. The CDR3 DNA reads as TGTGCCAGCAGGGTTGGGGACACTGAAGCTTTCTTT. It codes for CASRVGDTEAFF. The chain joins TRBV7-9 to TRBJ1-1; no firm D call. CDR1 is SEHNR and CDR2 is FQNEAQ in the germline V gene (reference sequence). The CDR3 totals 12 residues. Trimming stripped 6 bases from V and 3 bases from J, with 8 bases between.

The chain joins TRBV27 to TRBJ2-1; no clear D gene. V was pared by 3 bases and J by 1 base, with 7 bases between. Germline V gene sequence: CDR1 MNHEY, CDR2 SMNVEV (reference sequence). CDR3 length: 14 amino acids. As DNA, the CDR3 is TGTGCCAGCAGTTTGTCTAATTCCTACAATGAGCAGTTCTTC. Amino acids: CASSLSNSYNEQFF.

The rearrangement uses TRBV18 and TRBJ2-7; possibly TRBD1 for D (6 bases). CDR1 is KGHSH and CDR2 is LQKENI in the germline V gene. Trimming pared 6 bases from V and 0 bases from J, leaving 12 bases between. CDR3 length: 14 residues. CDR3 coding DNA: TGTGCCAGCTCCCAGGGGCCCCCCTCCTACGAGCAGTACTTC. It translates to CASSQGPPSYEQYF.

The DNA for the CDR3 is TGTGCCAGCAGTGTCCCCGTCGGATCTGAAGCTTTCTTT. Its protein is CASSVPVGSEAFF. This chain connects TRBV6-1 to TRBJ1-1; no reliable D call. Per the germline V gene, CDR1 is MNHNS and CDR2 is SASEGT. The CDR3 loop spans 13 amino acids. Trimming pared 4 bases from V and 6 bases from J, leaving 12 bases between.

V gene TRBV5-3 combines with J gene TRBJ2-7; D possibly corresponds to TRBD1 (5 bases). TRBV5-3 is annotated as an ORF whose role is uncertain. The CDR3 sequence is 17 residues long. V lost 0 bases and J 0 bases, leaving 16 bases between the germline ends. CDR3 sequence reads: CARSLAPQGLSSYEQYV. Written as DNA, the CDR3 is TGTGCCAGAAGCTTGGCTCCCCAGGGCCTGAGCTCCTACGAGCAGTACGTC.

This chain connects TRBV2 to TRBJ2-3; 11 nucleotides line up with TRBD2. Germline-derived CDR1 and CDR2 are SNHLY and FYNNEI. The J segment lost 4 bases and the V segment lost 7 bases, leaving 4 bases of the junction unmatched. CDR3 length: 14 residues. CDR3 protein: CASKKLAGADTQYF. CDR3 nucleotide sequence: TGTGCCAGCAAGAAACTAGCGGGAGCAGATACGCAGTATTTT.

The chain joins TRBV28 to TRBJ1-2; D uncertain. The V end lost 7 bases, the J end lost 7 bases, and 16 bases lay between the germline ends. CDR1 and CDR2 (germline): MDHEN, SYDVKM. The CDR3 covers 13 residues. CDR3 nucleotides: TGTGCCAGCACTTCAACTTGGGCAGGTGGCTACACCTTC. It encodes CASTSTWAGGYTF.

The table lists this clone with a few counts. The J gene is TRBJ2-2, the V gene TRBV27; tentative D call: TRBD1 (5 bases). Trimming removed 2 bases from V and 0 bases from J, with 10 bases in between. This CDR3 region has 16 residues. Germline assignment: CDR1 MNHEY and CDR2 SMNVEV (reference sequence). The CDR3 DNA reads as TGTGCCAGCAGTTTAGTACAGGCCTCGAACACCGGGGAGCTGTTTTTT. Its protein product is CASSLVQASNTGELFF.

This clone was found once. V is TRBV7-2 and J is TRBJ2-7; a weak D match, TRBD2 (7 bases). The CDR3 is 14 residues long. Trimming pared 5 bases from V and 3 bases from J, leaving 14 bases between. CDR1 and CDR2 (germline): SGHTA, FQGNSA. The DNA for the CDR3 is TGTGCCAGCAGCGAGGGGGGGCGGCTCTACGAGCAGTACTTC. Protein product: CASSEGGRLYEQYF. The full variable domain, in which reference TRBV7-2 and TRBJ2-7 provide the parts outside the CDR3, is GAGVSQSPSNKVTEKGKDVELRCDPISGHTALYWYRQSLGQGLEFLIYFQGNSAPDKSGLPSDRFSAERTGGSVSTLTIQRTQQEDSAVYLCASSEGGRLYEQYFGPGTRLTVT.

V gene TRBV19 combines with J gene TRBJ1-5; 7 positions match TRBD1. This CDR3 contains 16 residues. The V and J ends lost 4 bases and 0 bases, in that order; junction bases with no gene match: 6. The germline V gene encodes CDR1 LNHDA and CDR2 SQIVND (reference sequence). CDR3 residues: CASSTRTGNSNQPQHF. The CDR3 nucleotides are TGTGCCAGTAGTACACGGACAGGTAATAGCAATCAGCCCCAGCATTTT.

The chain uses TRBV7-9 and TRBJ1-1; TRBD1 might be the D (5 bases). The CDR3 spans 14 residues. Trimming pared 4 bases from V and 1 base from J, leaving 10 bases between. Germline CDR1 is SEHNR and CDR2 is FQNEAQ (reference sequence). CDR3 in amino acids: CASSSGIWNTEAFF. In DNA form, the CDR3 reads TGTGCCAGCAGCTCAGGGATTTGGAACACTGAAGCTTTCTTT.